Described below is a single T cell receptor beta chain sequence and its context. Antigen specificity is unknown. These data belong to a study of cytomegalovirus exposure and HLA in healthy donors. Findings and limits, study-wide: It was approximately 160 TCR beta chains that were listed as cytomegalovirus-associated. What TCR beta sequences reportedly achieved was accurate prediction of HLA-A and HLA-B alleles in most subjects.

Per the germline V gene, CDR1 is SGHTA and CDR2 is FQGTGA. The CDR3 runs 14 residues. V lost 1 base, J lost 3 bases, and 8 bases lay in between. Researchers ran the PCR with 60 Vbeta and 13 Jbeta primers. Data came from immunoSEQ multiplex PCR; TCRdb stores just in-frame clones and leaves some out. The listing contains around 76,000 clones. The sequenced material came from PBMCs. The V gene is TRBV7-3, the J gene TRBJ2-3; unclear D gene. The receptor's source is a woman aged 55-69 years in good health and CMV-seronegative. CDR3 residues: CASSLNGRTDTQYF. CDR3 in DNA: TGTGCCAGCAGCTTAAATGGTAGAACAGATACGCAGTATTTT.